The entry below describes one TCR beta chain. This clonotype has at least ten counts. What this receptor recognizes is not known. It has no much larger one-base neighbor in the sample; base qualities were not kept. Starting from roughly 440 ng RNA, TCR libraries were constructed with the Immunoverse kit using molecular barcoded adaptors that cover the alpha/delta and beta/gamma chains. TCR library preparation used the same RNA that went into transcriptome sequencing. Sequencing of TCR libraries was carried out on an Illumina HiSeq 4000 with 2 x 150 cycles. The original methods were these. With MiXCR, TCR reads were aligned to human V, D, J and C references and assembled into CDR3 clonotypes, with quality filtering and error correction included. The tcR package in R was used for analysis of clonotype counts and gene usage diversity. Raw mapping reads were checked after the RNA-seq reads had been mapped by STAR aligner version 2.5.3a onto the human GRCh37 genome. IR-seq fastq files were randomly downsampled with Seqtk 1.3 to test the effect of sequencing depth on detected clonotypes. In TCRdb, the public reads were trimmed at Q25 with fastp and aligned with MiXCR, with productive beta chains retained. When rows share a CDR3 protein, they turn into one entry using the most common DNA and genes. In this record, the V and J calls reflect TCRdb's handling and not the investigators' own analysis. The table for this sample lists about 90,000 distinct CDR3 sequences; approximately 13% of them were counted only once. The ten largest make up approximately 15% of the sample.

The data are from a study of read filtering for tumor transcriptome and immune sequencing (dated by TCRdb to 2019 to 2021). A note on the overall study: The cohort consisted of roughly 18 male and some 15 female patients, with a mean age of around 60 years and an age range of 47 to 80. By revised international staging, roughly 8 patients were R-ISS I, about 17 were R-ISS II and 6 or 7 were R-ISS III. Whole-transcriptome libraries were prepared with the TruSeq RNA Access Library Prep Kit after DNase treatment. TCR-region mapped reads per sample ranged from about 4 to 10.27 million with IR-seq versus only roughly 75 to 1,300 with RNA-seq. The study compared TCR repertoires from targeted immune repertoire sequencing and bulk whole-transcriptome sequencing run on the same bone marrow samples. One main goal was a read-filtering strategy for immune repertoire data, in particular deciding whether clonotypes backed by only one read should be removed.

Bone marrow was sampled from every patient at the time of active disease. Ficoll-Hypaque density gradient centrifugation was used to isolate bone marrow mononuclear cells. CD138-negative cells were obtained by negative selection after labeling with CD138 magnetic microbeads on a MACS separator, removing myeloma plasma cells. Flow cytometry on an Attune NxT with CD138 antibodies was used to check the purity of the isolated cells. Total RNA was extracted with TRIzol reagent and quantified with a NanoDrop spectrophotometer. For each patient, paired RNA-seq and IR-seq were run on the CD138-negative bone marrow sample from that patient. General findings and caveats noted by the study authors: The sorted CD138-negative fraction was composed of a mixed bone marrow immune population rather than of purified T cells. The correlation between IR-seq and RNA-seq shared clonotype proportions was increased by removal of single-read clonotypes. Compared with RNA-seq, IR-seq captured clonotypes at much greater depth and more reliably, and a smaller IR-seq throughput was enough to identify most of the shared clonotypes. In IR-seq, single-read clonotypes were roughly four fifths of clonotypes but about 3.5% of total reads; in RNA-seq they were roughly three quarters of clonotypes and approximately 40% of reads.

Sequenced: a population of CD138-negative cells sorted from bone marrow. The cell subset or site label here, explained by the study, means: bone marrow mononuclear cells depleted of CD138+ plasma/myeloma cells by negative magnetic selection. The sequence came from a donor older than 35 with multiple myeloma.

For the CDR3, the sequence is CASSLPGQANTGELFF. In nucleotide form, the sequence is TGCGCCAGCAGTCTACCGGGACAGGCAAACACCGGGGAGCTGTTTTTT. The chain employs TRBV5-1 and TRBJ2-2; 8 central nucleotides agree with TRBD1. From its cysteine to its phenylalanine, the CDR3 spans 16 amino acids. The CDR3 DNA has 48 bases and is translated from base 1. Per the germline V gene, SGHRS is the CDR1 and YFSETQ is the CDR2. Germline trimming amounts to 5 bases on V and 2 bases on J, with 8 as the count of junction bases outside the gene matches.